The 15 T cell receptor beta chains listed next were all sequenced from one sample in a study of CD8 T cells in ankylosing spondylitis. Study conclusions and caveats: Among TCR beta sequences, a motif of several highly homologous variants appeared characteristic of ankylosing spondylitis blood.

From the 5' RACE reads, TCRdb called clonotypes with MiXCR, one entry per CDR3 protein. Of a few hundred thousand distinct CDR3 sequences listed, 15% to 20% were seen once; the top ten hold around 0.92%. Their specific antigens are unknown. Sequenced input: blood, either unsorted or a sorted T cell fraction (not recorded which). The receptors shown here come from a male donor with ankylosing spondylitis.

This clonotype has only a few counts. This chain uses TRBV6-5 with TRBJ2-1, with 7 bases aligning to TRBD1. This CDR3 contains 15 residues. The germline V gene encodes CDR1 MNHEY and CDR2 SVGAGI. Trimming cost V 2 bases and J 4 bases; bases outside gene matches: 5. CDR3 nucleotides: TGTGCCAGCAGTTACGAGGGGGCCCTATACAATGAGCAGTTCTTC. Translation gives CASSYEGALYNEQFF.

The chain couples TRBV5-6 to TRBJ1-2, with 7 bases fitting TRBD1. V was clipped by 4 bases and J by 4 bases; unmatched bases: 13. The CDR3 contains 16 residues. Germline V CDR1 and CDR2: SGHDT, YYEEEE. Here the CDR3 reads CASSPLARGASYGYTF. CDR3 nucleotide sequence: TGTGCCAGCAGCCCCCTAGCCAGGGGGGCGAGCTATGGCTACACCTTC.

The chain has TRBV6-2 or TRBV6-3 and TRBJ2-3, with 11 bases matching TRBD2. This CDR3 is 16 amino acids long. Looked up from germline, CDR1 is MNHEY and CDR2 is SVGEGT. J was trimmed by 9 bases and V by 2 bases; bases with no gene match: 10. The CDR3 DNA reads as TGTGCCAGCAGTTACGAACTAGCGGGGGCCCAGTTAACGCAGTATTTT. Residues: CASSYELAGAQLTQYF.

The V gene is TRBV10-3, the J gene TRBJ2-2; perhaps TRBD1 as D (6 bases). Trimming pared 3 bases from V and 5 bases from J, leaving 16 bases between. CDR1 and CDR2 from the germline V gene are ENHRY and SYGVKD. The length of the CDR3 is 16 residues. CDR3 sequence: CAISELRTENTGELFF. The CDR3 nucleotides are TGTGCCATCAGTGAACTTAGGACAGAGAATACCGGGGAGCTGTTTTTT.

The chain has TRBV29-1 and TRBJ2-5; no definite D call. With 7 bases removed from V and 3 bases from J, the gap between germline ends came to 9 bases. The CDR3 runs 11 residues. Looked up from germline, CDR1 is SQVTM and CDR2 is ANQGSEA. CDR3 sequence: CSGKYKETQYF. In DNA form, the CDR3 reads TGCAGCGGTAAATATAAAGAGACCCAGTACTTC. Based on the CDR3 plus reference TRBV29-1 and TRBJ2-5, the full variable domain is SAVISQKPSRDICQRGTSLTIQCQVDSQVTMMFWYRQQPGQSLTLIATANQGSEATYESGFVIDKFPISRPNLTFSTLTVSNMSPEDSSIYLCSGKYKETQYFGPGTRLLVL.

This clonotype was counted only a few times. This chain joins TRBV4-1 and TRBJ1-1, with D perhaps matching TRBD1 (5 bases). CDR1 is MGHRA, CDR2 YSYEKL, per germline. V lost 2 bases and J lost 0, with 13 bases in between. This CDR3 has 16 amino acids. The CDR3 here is CASSQTPTGLNTEAFF. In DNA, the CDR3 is TGCGCCAGCAGCCAAACTCCAACAGGACTGAACACTGAAGCTTTCTTT.

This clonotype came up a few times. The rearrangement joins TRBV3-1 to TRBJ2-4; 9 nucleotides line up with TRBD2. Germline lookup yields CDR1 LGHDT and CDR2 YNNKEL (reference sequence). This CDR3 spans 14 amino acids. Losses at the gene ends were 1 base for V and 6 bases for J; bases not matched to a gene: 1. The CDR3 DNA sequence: TGTGCCAGCAGCCAAGGCGGGAGGGCAAACATTCAGTACTTC. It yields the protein CASSQGGRANIQYF.

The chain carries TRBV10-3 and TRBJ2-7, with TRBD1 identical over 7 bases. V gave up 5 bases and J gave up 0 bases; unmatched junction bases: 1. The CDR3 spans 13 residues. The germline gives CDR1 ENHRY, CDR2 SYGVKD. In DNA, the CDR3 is TGTGCCATCAGTAGGGACAGCTCCTACGAGCAGTACTTC. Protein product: CAISRDSSYEQYF.

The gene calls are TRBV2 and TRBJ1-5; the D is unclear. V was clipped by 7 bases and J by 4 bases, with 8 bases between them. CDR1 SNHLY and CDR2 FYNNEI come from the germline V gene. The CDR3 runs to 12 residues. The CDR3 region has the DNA TGTGCCAGCATGGGTGGGAATCAGCCCCAGCATTTT. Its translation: CASMGGNQPQHF.

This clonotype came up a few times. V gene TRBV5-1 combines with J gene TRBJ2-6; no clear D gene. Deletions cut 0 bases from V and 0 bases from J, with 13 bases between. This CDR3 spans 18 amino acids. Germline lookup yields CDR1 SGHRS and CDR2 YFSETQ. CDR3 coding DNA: TGCGCCAGCAGCTTGGGCTCCCTAGGCAACTCTGGGGCCAACGTCCTGACTTTC. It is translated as CASSLGSLGNSGANVLTF.

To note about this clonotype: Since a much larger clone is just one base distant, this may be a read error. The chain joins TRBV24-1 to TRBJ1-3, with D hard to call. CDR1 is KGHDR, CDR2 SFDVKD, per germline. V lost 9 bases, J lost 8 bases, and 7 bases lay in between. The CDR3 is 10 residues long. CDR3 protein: CATPGYTIYF. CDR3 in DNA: TGTGCCACCCCGGGATACACCATATATTTT.

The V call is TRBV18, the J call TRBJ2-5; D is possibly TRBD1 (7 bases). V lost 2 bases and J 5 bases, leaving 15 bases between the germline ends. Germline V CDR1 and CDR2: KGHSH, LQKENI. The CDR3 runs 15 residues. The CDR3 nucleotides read TGTGCCAGCTCACCAGGGCAGGGGGGCGGCGAGACCCAGTACTTC. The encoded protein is CASSPGQGGGETQYF. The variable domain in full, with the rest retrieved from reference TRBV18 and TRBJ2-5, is NAGVMQNPRHLVRRRGQEARLRCSPMKGHSHVYWYRQLPEEGLKFMVYLQKENIIDESGMPKERFSAEFPKEGPSILRIQQVVRGDSAAYFCASSPGQGGGETQYFGPGTRLLVL.

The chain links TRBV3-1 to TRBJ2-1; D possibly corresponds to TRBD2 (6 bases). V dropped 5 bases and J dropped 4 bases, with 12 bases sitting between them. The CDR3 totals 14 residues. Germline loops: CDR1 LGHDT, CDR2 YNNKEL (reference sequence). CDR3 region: CASSLRERYNEQFF. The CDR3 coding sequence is TGTGCCAGCAGCTTACGGGAGAGATACAATGAGCAGTTCTTC.

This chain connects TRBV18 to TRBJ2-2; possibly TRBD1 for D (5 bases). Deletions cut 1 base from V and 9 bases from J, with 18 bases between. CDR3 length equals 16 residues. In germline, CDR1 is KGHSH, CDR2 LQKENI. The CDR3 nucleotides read TGTGCCAGCTCACCACGAAGACAGTTTCTCGGGTGGGAGCTGTTTTTT. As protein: CASSPRRQFLGWELFF.

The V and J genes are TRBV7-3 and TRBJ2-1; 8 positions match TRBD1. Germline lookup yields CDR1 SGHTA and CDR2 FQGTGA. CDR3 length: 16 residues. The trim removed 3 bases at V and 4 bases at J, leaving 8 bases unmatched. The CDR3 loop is CASSFAPGQVYNEQFF. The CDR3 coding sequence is TGTGCCAGCAGCTTCGCTCCGGGACAGGTATACAATGAGCAGTTCTTC.